The 29 T cell receptor beta chains in this list originate from one sample, sequenced in a study of shared clonotypes between healthy human individuals. Some clones are missing from TCRdb's copy, which holds only in-frame ones; the method was immunoSEQ multiplex PCR. The table has approximately 2.4 million clones, roughly 95% seen once; the top ten hold roughly 0.13%. Sequenced: naive CD4+ T cells sorted from blood. Subset denoted: CD45RA+ positively selected. Receptors originate from a young man in good health.

The chain has TRBV27 and TRBJ1-2, with D perhaps matching TRBD1 (6 bases). Trimming left V 6 bases short and J 7 bases short, with 12 bases between. The CDR3 extends over 12 amino acids. Germline CDR1 and CDR2: MNHEY and SMNVEV (reference sequence). The CDR3 loop is CASSRGTTGYTF. The DNA for the CDR3 is TGTGCCAGCAGCAGGGGTACGACTGGCTACACCTTC.

The genes are TRBV2 and TRBJ2-6; either TRBD1 or TRBD2 may fit D (5 bases each). V was shortened by 6 bases and J by 3 bases, with 21 bases between the two germline ends. The CDR3 length is 18 residues. CDR1 is SNHLY and CDR2 is FYNNEI in the germline V gene. CDR3 region: CASRPPGTLWDGANVLTF. DNA for the CDR3: TGTGCCAGCAGACCCCCCGGGACCCTTTGGGATGGGGCCAACGTCCTGACTTTC.

The chain links TRBV28 to TRBJ2-7; possibly TRBD1 for D (6 bases). Germline V gives CDR1 MDHEN, CDR2 SYDVKM. Trimming stripped 3 bases from V and 13 bases from J, with 16 bases between. This CDR3 contains 12 residues. The CDR3 bases are TGTGCCAGCAGTTTCTCCTACAGGGCGTCCTACTTC. Protein sequence: CASSFSYRASYF.

The chain recombines TRBV18 with TRBJ2-2, with 9 nucleotides matching TRBD2. Per the germline V gene, CDR1 is KGHSH and CDR2 is LQKENI. This CDR3 region has 17 residues. Trimming took 0 bases from V and 4 from J; bases not matched to a gene: 6. The CDR3 DNA reads TGTGCCAGCTCACCACCGAGGGCTAGCGGGACCACCGGGGAGCTGTTTTTT. Translated, it gives CASSPPRASGTTGELFF.

The V and J genes are TRBV5-1 and TRBJ1-4; D is undetermined. Trimming took off 1 base at V and 7 bases at J, with 11 bases between the two ends. This CDR3 has 14 amino acids. CDR1 is SGHRS, CDR2 YFSETQ, per germline. CDR3 protein: CASSLTDRSEKLFF. CDR3 bases: TGCGCCAGCAGCTTGACAGATCGGAGTGAAAAACTGTTTTTT.

The rearrangement links TRBV10-1 to TRBJ2-3, with 9 nucleotides matching TRBD1. The CDR3 extends over 15 amino acids. Germline CDR1 and CDR2: WNHNN and SYGVQD (reference sequence). V dropped 4 bases and J dropped 4; count of bases not matched to a gene: 6. CDR3 loop: CASSGDRGFADTQYF. The CDR3 DNA follows: TGCGCCAGCAGTGGAGACAGGGGGTTCGCAGATACGCAGTATTTT.

V gene TRBV5-1 combines with J gene TRBJ1-4; perhaps TRBD1 as D (6 bases). Looked up from germline, CDR1 is SGHRS and CDR2 is YFSETQ. CDR3 length: 15 amino acids. Trimming left V 4 bases short and J 0 bases short, with 10 bases between. The CDR3 loop is CASSPGQPTNEKLFF. CDR3 in DNA: TGCGCCAGCAGCCCAGGACAGCCAACTAATGAAAAACTGTTTTTT.

The J gene is TRBJ2-5, the V gene TRBV28, with 12 bases fitting TRBD1. The ends lost 10 bases at V and 6 bases at J; junction bases unmatched: 9. This CDR3 is 14 amino acids long. Per germline, CDR1 MDHEN and CDR2 SYDVKM. CDR3 amino acids: CATSGTGGAKTQYF. CDR3 sequence (DNA): TGTGCCACCTCCGGGACAGGGGGCGCAAAGACCCAGTACTTC.

On this clone itself: Other DNA sequences within the sample encode an identical CDR3. CDR3 protein: CASSPSSGANVLTF. The CDR3, as DNA: TGTGCCAGCAGCCCCAGCTCTGGGGCCAACGTCCTGACTTTC. This sequence joins TRBV7-2 and TRBJ2-6, with D unclear. The CDR3 is 14 amino acids. Trimming removed 5 bases from V and 0 bases from J, with 5 bases in between. CDR1 and CDR2 (germline): SGHTA, FQGNSA.

This chain connects TRBV7-2 to TRBJ2-7; D might be TRBD2 (5 bases). Trimming stripped 1 base from V and 2 bases from J, with 18 bases between. The CDR3 length is 17 residues. CDR1 and CDR2 from the germline V gene are SGHTA and FQGNSA. The CDR3 protein is CASSLVRGSSGAYEQYF. The DNA for the CDR3 is TGTGCCAGCAGCTTAGTCCGAGGATCGTCCGGGGCCTACGAGCAGTACTTC.

CDR3 region: CASSLMDGVLRNTIYF. CDR3 sequence (DNA): TGTGCCAGCAGCTTAATGGACGGGGTTTTACGGAACACCATATATTTT. V usage is TRBV7-9 and J usage is TRBJ1-3; D not resolved. The CDR3 spans 16 residues. Germline V CDR1 and CDR2: SEHNR, FQNEAQ (reference sequence). V lost 2 bases, J lost 7 bases, and 18 bases lay in between.

This clone was recorded only once. This chain links TRBV30 with TRBJ1-2, with TRBD1 matching over 7 bases. V trimming: 4 bases; J trimming: 3 bases; junction bases outside the gene matches: 8. This CDR3 has 14 amino acids. Germline CDR1 reads GTSNPN; CDR2 reads SVGIG (reference sequence). The chain's CDR3 is CAWTDRVLHYGYTF. The CDR3 region has the DNA TGTGCCTGGACCGACAGGGTGTTGCACTATGGCTACACCTTC.

The chain employs TRBV18 and TRBJ2-1; 9 nucleotides align to TRBD1. Germline CDR1 is KGHSH and CDR2 is LQKENI. The CDR3 consists of 16 residues. The V segment lost 6 bases and the J segment 3 bases; nucleotides outside the gene matches: 9. CDR3 DNA: TGTGCCAGCTCGGGGGACAGGGCCACATACTACAATGAGCAGTTCTTC. This translates into CASSGDRATYYNEQFF.

This clone occurred once. V gene TRBV9 combines with J gene TRBJ1-1; D call uncertain. Germline values: CDR1 SGDLS, CDR2 YYNGEE. V was pared by 4 bases and J by 0 bases, with 10 bases between. This CDR3 is built from 14 residues. The DNA for the CDR3 is TGTGCCAGCAGCCCGTCCGGGATGAACACTGAAGCTTTCTTT. Translating gives CASSPSGMNTEAFF.

The V gene is TRBV5-1, the J gene TRBJ1-5; unclear D gene. This CDR3 has 13 amino acids. Germline loops: CDR1 SGHRS, CDR2 YFSETQ. V lost 0 bases and J 3 bases, leaving 4 bases between the germline ends. CDR3 region: CASSLGFNQPQHF. The CDR3 DNA sequence: TGCGCCAGCAGCTTGGGGTTCAATCAGCCCCAGCATTTT.

The chain uses TRBV19 and TRBJ1-5; D is ambiguous. V was pared by 7 bases and J by 2 bases, with 15 bases between. CDR1 LNHDA and CDR2 SQIVND come from the germline V gene (reference sequence). The CDR3 is 15 residues long. The CDR3 DNA is TGTGCCAGTACTCAGACTTGGACGGGCAATCAGCCCCAGCATTTT. Translation: CASTQTWTGNQPQHF.

The V call is TRBV18, the J call TRBJ2-5; D is ambiguous. V lost 6 bases to trimming and J lost 1 base, with 9 bases between them. Germline CDR1 KGHSH, CDR2 LQKENI. The CDR3 is 13 residues long. The CDR3 DNA follows: TGTGCCAGCTCGTCGGCAGCCCAAGAGACCCAGTACTTC. Encoded protein: CASSSAAQETQYF.

Only one count was recorded for this clone. The CDR3 region has the DNA TGTGCCAGCAGCACTGTCGGCAGGGTTCCTGAAGCTTTCTTT. This translates into CASSTVGRVPEAFF. The chain employs TRBV28 and TRBJ1-1, with a possible D match to TRBD1 (5 bases). Germline CDR1 reads MDHEN; CDR2 reads SYDVKM. Trimming stripped 6 bases from V and 6 bases from J, with 17 bases between. This CDR3 is 14 amino acids long.

This chain uses TRBV11-2 with TRBJ2-7, with D perhaps matching TRBD1 (5 bases). Germline V lookup: CDR1 SGHAT, CDR2 FQNNGV. V was clipped by 1 base and J by 6 bases, with 10 bases between them. The CDR3 covers 13 residues. The CDR3 loop is CASSLGATGEQYF. The CDR3 nucleotides read TGTGCCAGCAGCTTAGGGGCTACAGGCGAGCAGTACTTC.

The chain combines TRBV9 with TRBJ2-1, with D unresolved. The CDR3 spans 14 residues. Germline-derived CDR1 and CDR2 are SGDLS and YYNGEE. V was trimmed by 7 bases and J by 2 bases, leaving 13 bases between them. CDR3 protein: CASGNERPYNEQFF. The CDR3 DNA reads as TGTGCCAGCGGGAATGAGAGGCCCTACAATGAGCAGTTCTTC.

This sequence joins TRBV30 and TRBJ1-6; D uncertain. The ends were cut back, 2 bases at V and 8 bases at J, with 7 bases in the middle. Germline CDR1 and CDR2: GTSNPN and SVGIG (reference sequence). The CDR3 contains 12 residues. For the CDR3, the DNA is TGTGCCTGGAGTACTAAATATTCACCCCTCCACTTT. Its translation: CAWSTKYSPLHF.

The rearrangement joins TRBV7-9 to TRBJ1-1, with 11 positions matching TRBD1. Trimming removed 0 bases from V and 4 bases from J; junction bases left unmatched: 7. This CDR3 spans 17 amino acids. Germline V gene lookup returns CDR1 SEHNR and CDR2 FQNEAQ (reference sequence). Here the CDR3 reads CASSLASGTGGGTEAFF. The CDR3 DNA sequence: TGTGCCAGCAGCTTAGCGAGCGGGACAGGGGGAGGCACTGAAGCTTTCTTT.

V gene TRBV30 combines with J gene TRBJ1-6; TRBD1 might be the D (5 bases). V was clipped by 4 bases and J by 7 bases, with 17 bases between them. The germline gives CDR1 GTSNPN, CDR2 SVGIG (reference sequence). The CDR3 spans 15 residues. The CDR3 nucleotides read TGTGCCTGGATACTCCAGGGTTTAGGAAATTCACCCCTCCACTTT. It yields the protein CAWILQGLGNSPLHF.

The gene calls are TRBV28 and TRBJ1-1; D is uncertain. There are 18 residues in the CDR3. CDR1 and CDR2 (germline): MDHEN, SYDVKM. Trimming left V 4 bases short and J 1 base short, with 22 bases between. CDR3 sequence reads: CASSSLIWGTGSNTEAFF. In DNA, the CDR3 is TGTGCCAGCAGTTCCCTTATATGGGGAACCGGGTCGAACACTGAAGCTTTCTTT.

This rearrangement joins TRBV5-8 to TRBJ2-6, with TRBD1 matching over 7 bases. In germline, CDR1 is SGHTS, CDR2 YDEGEE. The V and J ends lost 4 bases and 0 bases, in that order; junction bases with no gene match: 4. The CDR3 runs 16 residues. The CDR3 region has the DNA TGTGCCAGCAGCCCGGGACAGAGCTCTGGGGCCAACGTCCTGACTTTC. This translates into CASSPGQSSGANVLTF.

The chain employs TRBV11-2 and TRBJ2-3, with 9 nucleotides matching TRBD1. The CDR3 sequence is 15 residues long. Per the germline V gene, CDR1 is SGHAT and CDR2 is FQNNGV. V dropped 6 bases and J dropped 0; count of bases not matched to a gene: 4. The CDR3 here is CASSGQGYSTDTQYF. The CDR3 DNA reads as TGTGCCAGCAGTGGACAGGGGTACAGCACAGATACGCAGTATTTT.

The gene calls are TRBV25-1 and TRBJ2-1; TRBD2 matches 12 bases. Looked up from germline, CDR1 is MGHDK and CDR2 is SYGVNS. This CDR3 comprises 17 residues. With 1 base clipped from V and 4 bases from J, the junction kept 5 bases outside the gene matches. The CDR3 sequence is CASSEWASGGAYNEQFF. Written as DNA, the CDR3 is TGTGCCAGCAGTGAATGGGCTAGCGGGGGGGCTTACAATGAGCAGTTCTTC.

This chain connects TRBV10-3 to TRBJ2-7, with D tentatively TRBD1 (6 bases). This CDR3 is built from 15 residues. Trimming pared 1 base from V and 2 bases from J, leaving 12 bases between. Germline-derived CDR1 and CDR2 are ENHRY and SYGVKD. The CDR3 DNA reads as TGTGCCATCAGTGAGTTCAACAGGGAAGCCTACGAGCAGTACTTC. Amino acids: CAISEFNREAYEQYF.

This chain connects TRBV18 to TRBJ2-1, with 10 bases matching TRBD2. The CDR3 is 16 residues long. With 4 bases clipped from V and 2 bases from J, the junction kept 5 bases outside the gene matches. Germline V gives CDR1 KGHSH, CDR2 LQKENI. The CDR3 nucleotides are TGTGCCAGCTCACGGGAGCTAGCGGGAGCCTACAATGAGCAGTTCTTC. This gives the protein CASSRELAGAYNEQFF.